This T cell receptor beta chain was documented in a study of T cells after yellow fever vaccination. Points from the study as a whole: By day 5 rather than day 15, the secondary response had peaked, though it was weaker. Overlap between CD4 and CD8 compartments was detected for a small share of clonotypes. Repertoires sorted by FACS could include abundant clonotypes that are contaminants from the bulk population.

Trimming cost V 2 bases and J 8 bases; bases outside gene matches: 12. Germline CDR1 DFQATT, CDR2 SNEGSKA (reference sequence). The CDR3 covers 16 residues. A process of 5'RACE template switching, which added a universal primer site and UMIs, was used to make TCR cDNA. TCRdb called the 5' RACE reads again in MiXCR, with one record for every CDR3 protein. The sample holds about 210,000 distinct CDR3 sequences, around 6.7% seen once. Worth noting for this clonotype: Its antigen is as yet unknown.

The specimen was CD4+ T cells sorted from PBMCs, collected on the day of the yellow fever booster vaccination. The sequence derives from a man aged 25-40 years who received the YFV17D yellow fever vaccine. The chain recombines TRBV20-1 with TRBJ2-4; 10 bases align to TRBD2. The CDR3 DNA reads TGCAGTGCTAGAAAGGGGCTAGCGGGAGTGAGTGACATTCAGTACTTC. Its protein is CSARKGLAGVSDIQYF.